The entry below describes one TCR beta chain. No cognate antigen has been identified for it. Base qualities are missing; no much larger clone stands one base away. The data stem from a study of T cells in localized non-small cell lung cancer (dated by TCRdb to the early 2020s). Regarding the study in general: Comparing tumors with uninvolved tumor-adjacent lungs, the study looked at the T cell repertoires of fewer than 250 patients with early-stage NSCLC. All 230 or so NSCLC patients in the cohort were treatment-naive and had localized lung tumors that were resected. A mean age of roughly 64 years was recorded for the NSCLC patients, of whom 129 were male and some 99 were female.

The full study reports these points: Uninvolved tumor-adjacent lung showed the highest T cell clonality, higher than tumor, which suggests more focused antigenic responses in the uninvolved tumor-adjacent lung. Multi-region tumor sequencing was not performed, so intratumor heterogeneity could not be excluded. Longer overall survival was associated with higher blood T cell density, whereas shorter survival was associated with higher adjacent-lung clonality. Of the top 100 tumor clones, a median of approximately 60 were detected in paired uninvolved adjacent lung; under 30 were also among that lung's top 100. Because the study design was exploratory, TCR variables were selected using unadjusted p-values without false-discovery rate correction.

V trim: 4 bases; J trim: 1 base; unmatched bases: 6. Inclusive of the bounding cysteine and phenylalanine, the CDR3 is 15 residues long. Left in the record is the CDR3 DNA by itself, 45 bases read in frame from the first base. The germline V gene yields ENHRY for CDR1 and SYGVKD for CDR2. At diagnosis, tumor, uninvolved tumor-adjacent lung and peripheral blood were collected and then preserved as a mix of FFPE and fresh-frozen material. For TCR repertoire profiling, the blood samples were analyzed as peripheral blood mononuclear cells. TCR beta CDR3 regions were sequenced from DNA using the immunoSEQ Assay. The original methods were these. To compute T cell density, TCR beta template counts were normalized to usable DNA, which was estimated by amplifying housekeeping genes. The preseqR package was used to estimate richness by extrapolating to 400,000 templates for PBMC samples and to 120,000 templates for tissue samples. Clonality was defined by subtracting Pielou's evenness from one. Tissue-enriched TCRs were identified through differential abundance testing performed on productive amino-acid clonotypes, with a minimum total count of 5 and an alpha of 0.1. The Jaccard Index and the Morisita Overlap Index were used to measure repertoire overlap between compartments. GLIPH grouped TCR beta CDR3s together with public tetramer-defined viral CDR3s, and a viral motif had to include at least three viral sequences and show V-gene enrichment. Here the immuneACCESS table is served through TCRdb, limited to in-frame sequences with V and J called. Missing clones are a known gap in these copies; in checked studies unresolved V genes cover under half, and the rest lacks a known reason. V, J and clone size were drawn from that table, and D and trimming were deduced from the DNA. The sample includes approximately 34,000 clones, with 93% observed a single time. The ten largest clones represent 7% to 9.5% of the sample.

The sequencing used peripheral blood, collected before any cancer treatment. The sequence was obtained from a female donor of 60 years or more with stage I lung adenocarcinoma. The rearranged segments are TRBV10-3 and TRBJ2-7, and TRBD2 aligns with 8 junction nucleotides. CDR3 protein: CAISAQRGLSYEQYF. The nucleotide sequence is given as TGTGCCATCAGTGCCCAGCGGGGGTTATCCTACGAGCAGTACTTC.